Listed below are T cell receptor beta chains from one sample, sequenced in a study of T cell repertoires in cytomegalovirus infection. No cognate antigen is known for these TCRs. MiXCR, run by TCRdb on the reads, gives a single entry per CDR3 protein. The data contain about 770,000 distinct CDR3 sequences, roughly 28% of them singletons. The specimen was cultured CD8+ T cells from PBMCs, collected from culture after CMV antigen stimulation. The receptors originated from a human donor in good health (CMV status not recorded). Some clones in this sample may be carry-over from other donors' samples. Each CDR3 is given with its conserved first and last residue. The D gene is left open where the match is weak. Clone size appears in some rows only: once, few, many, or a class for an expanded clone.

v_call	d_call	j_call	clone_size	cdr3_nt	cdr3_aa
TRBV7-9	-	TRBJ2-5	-	TGTGCCAGCACCGCGCAGAAGGACCAAGAGACCCAGTACTTC	CASTAQKDQETQYF
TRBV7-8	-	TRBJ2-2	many	TGTGCCAGCAGCTTAAACGAACAGAACGCGAACACCGGGGAGCTGTTTTTT	CASSLNEQNANTGELFF
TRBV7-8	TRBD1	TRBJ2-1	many	TGTGCCAGCAGCTCGCCGGGACAGGGGTTTAAGAGCGGGGACTACAATGAGCAGTTCTTC	CASSSPGQGFKSGDYNEQFF
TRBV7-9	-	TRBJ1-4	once	TGTGCCAGCAGCTTAGCGAAGGGACCTGCAACTAATGAAAAACTGTTTTTT	CASSLAKGPATNEKLFF
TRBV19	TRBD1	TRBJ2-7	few	TGTGCCACCCAACCGGGACAGGGCTCCTACGAGCAGTACTTC	CATQPGQGSYEQYF
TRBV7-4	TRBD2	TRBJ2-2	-	TGTGCCAGCAGCCGACGGACTAGCGGGGGGGCGAACACCGGGGAGCTGTTTTTT	CASSRRTSGGANTGELFF
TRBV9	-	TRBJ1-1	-	TGTGCCAGCAGCGTATCTAAAGGGGGGCCTAACACTGAAGCTTTCTTT	CASSVSKGGPNTEAFF
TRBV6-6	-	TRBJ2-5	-	TGTGCCAGCAGCTTCCGGGACACTGAAGGGACCCAGTACTTC	CASSFRDTEGTQYF
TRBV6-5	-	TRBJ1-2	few	TGTGCCAGCACTTCGGACAGCCTTTTCTATGGCTACACCTTC	CASTSDSLFYGYTF
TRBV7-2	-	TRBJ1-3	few	TGTGCCAGCAGCTTAGTCAGATGGGGAAACACCATATATTTT	CASSLVRWGNTIYF
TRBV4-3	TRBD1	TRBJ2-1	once	TGCGCCAGCAGTACCCTGGGGACAGAAGTCAATGAGCAGTTCTTC	CASSTLGTEVNEQFF
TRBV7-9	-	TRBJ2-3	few	TGTGCCAGCGCTTCGGGATGGGATACGCAGTATTTT	CASASGWDTQYF
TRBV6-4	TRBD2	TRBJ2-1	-	TGTGCCAGCAGTGACGATAGCGGGGGTGGGAGTGAGCAGTTCTTC	CASSDDSGGGSEQFF
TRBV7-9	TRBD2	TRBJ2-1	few	TGTGCCAGCAGCCCACGAGCGGGGGGTCCCTACAATGAGCAGTTCTTC	CASSPRAGGPYNEQFF
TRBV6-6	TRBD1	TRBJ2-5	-	TGTGCCAGCAGTTACATTGGGGTCGGGACAGGGACAAGGGAGACCCAGTACTTC	CASSYIGVGTGTRETQYF
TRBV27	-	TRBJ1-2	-	TGTGCCAGCAGTCTCCACCGGGAGAGCTATGGCTACACCTTC	CASSLHRESYGYTF
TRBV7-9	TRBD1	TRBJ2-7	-	TGTGCCAGCACCCACCTCGGGACAGGGACCTACGAGCAGTACTTC	CASTHLGTGTYEQYF
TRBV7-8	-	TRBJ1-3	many	TGTGCCAGCAGCTTACCGTGGGGGGTGACTGGAAACACCATATATTTT	CASSLPWGVTGNTIYF
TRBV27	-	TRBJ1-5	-	TGTGCCAGCAGTTTAGGGCCGACTCGGCCCCAGCATTTT	CASSLGPTRPQHF
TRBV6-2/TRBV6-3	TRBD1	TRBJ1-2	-	TGTGCCAGCAGACCTGGACAGGGAAAAGGCTACACCTTC	CASRPGQGKGYTF
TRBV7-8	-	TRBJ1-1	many	TGTGCCAGCAGCGGGCTCAAAACTGAAGCTTTCTTT	CASSGLKTEAFF
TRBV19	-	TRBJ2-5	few	TGTGCCAGTAGTGCGACCGTGGAGACCCAGTACTTC	CASSATVETQYF
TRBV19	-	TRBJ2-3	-	TGTGCCAGTAGTATAGCCAGCACAGATACGCAGTATTTT	CASSIASTDTQYF
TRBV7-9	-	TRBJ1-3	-	TGTGCCAGCAGCCCTCGGGACGGATCCTCTGGAAACACCATATATTTT	CASSPRDGSSGNTIYF
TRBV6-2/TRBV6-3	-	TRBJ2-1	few	TGTGCCAGCAGTTACGGACCGAATGAGCAGTTCTTC	CASSYGPNEQFF
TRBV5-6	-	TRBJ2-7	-	TGTGCCAGCAGACAAACAGTATTCGAGACCTACGAGCAGTACTTC	CASRQTVFETYEQYF
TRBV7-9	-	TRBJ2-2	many	TGTGCCAGCAGCTTAGGGACAGCTACCGGGGAGCTGTTTTTT	CASSLGTATGELFF
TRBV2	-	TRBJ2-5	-	TGTGCCAGCAGTGTACAGCTGGCGGATCGGACCCAGTACTTC	CASSVQLADRTQYF
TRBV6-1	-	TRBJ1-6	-	TGTGCCAGCAGTATCCTTGGGCGGGCCCTCCACTTT	CASSILGRALHF
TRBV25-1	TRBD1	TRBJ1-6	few	TGTGCCAGCAGTGAATATTTCGACAGGGGCAATTCACCCCTCCACTTT	CASSEYFDRGNSPLHF
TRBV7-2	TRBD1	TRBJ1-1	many	TGTGCCAGCACCCTGGCCCCCCGGGACAGGTGGGACACTGAAGCTTTCTTT	CASTLAPRDRWDTEAFF
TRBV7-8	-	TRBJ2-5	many	TGTGCCAGCAGCTTAGTTTTGGCAAAAGAGACCCAGTACTTC	CASSLVLAKETQYF
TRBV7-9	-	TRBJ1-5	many	TGTGCCAGCAGCCCCCAGGGTTGGGACAATAATCAGCCCCAGCATTTT	CASSPQGWDNNQPQHF
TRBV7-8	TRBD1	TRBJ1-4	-	TGTGCCAGCAGCGACAGGGGTGAAAAACTGTTTTTT	CASSDRGEKLFF
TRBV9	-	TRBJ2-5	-	TGTGCCAGCAGCGAGGGGGGGGCGGCTCAAGAGACCCAGTACTTC	CASSEGGAAQETQYF
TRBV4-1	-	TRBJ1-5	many	TGCGCCAGCAGCCAAGAAAATCAGCCCCAGCATTTT	CASSQENQPQHF
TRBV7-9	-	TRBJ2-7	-	TGTGCCAGCAGCTTCGCTTGGGAGCAGTACTTC	CASSFAWEQYF
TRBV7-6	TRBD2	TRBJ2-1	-	TGTGCCAGCAGCTTTGTTTGGGGGGGAGCCCCCTCCTACAATGAGCAGTTCTTC	CASSFVWGGAPSYNEQFF
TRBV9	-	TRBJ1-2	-	TGTGCCAGCAGCGTCGCCGAGGGTGACTATGGCTACACCTTC	CASSVAEGDYGYTF
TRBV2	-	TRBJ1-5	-	TGTGCCAGCAGTGCTCGTCAGGGTCATAGCAATCAGCCCCAGCATTTT	CASSARQGHSNQPQHF
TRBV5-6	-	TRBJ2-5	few	TGTGCCAGCAGCTTGGCAATGGACAGAACTCCACAAGAGACCCAGTACTTC	CASSLAMDRTPQETQYF
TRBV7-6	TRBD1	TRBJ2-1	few	TGTGCCAGCAGCTTAGATTTGGGGACAGGGAATGAGCAGTTCTTC	CASSLDLGTGNEQFF
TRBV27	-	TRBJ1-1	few	TGTGCCAGCAGCGGCTCTGGTGGAGCTTTCTTT	CASSGSGGAFF
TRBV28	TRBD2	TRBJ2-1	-	TGTGCCAGCGAAAAGCGGGGAGTAACCTACAATGAGCAGTTCTTC	CASEKRGVTYNEQFF